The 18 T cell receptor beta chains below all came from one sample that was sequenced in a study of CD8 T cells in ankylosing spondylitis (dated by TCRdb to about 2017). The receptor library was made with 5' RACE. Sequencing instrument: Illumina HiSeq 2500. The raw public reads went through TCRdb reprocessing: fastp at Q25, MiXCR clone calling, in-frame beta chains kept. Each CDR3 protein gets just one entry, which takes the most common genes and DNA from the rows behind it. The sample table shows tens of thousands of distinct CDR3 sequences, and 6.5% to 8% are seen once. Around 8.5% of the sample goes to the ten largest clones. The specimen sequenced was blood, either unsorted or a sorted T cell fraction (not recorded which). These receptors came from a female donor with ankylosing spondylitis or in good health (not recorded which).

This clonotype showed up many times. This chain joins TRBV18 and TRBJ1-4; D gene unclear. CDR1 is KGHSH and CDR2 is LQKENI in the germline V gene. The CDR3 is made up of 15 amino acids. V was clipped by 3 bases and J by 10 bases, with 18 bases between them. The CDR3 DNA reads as TGTGCCAGCTCACCCGGGCAAATTGGAGATGGAAAACTGTTTTTT. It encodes CASSPGQIGDGKLFF.

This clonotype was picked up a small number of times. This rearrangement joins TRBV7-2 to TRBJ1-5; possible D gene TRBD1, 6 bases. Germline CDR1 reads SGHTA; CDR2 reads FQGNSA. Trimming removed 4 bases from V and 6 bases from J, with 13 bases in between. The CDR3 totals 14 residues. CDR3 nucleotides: TGTGCCAGCAGCTCTCAGGGGTCTAGTCAGCCCCAGCATTTT. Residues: CASSSQGSSQPQHF.

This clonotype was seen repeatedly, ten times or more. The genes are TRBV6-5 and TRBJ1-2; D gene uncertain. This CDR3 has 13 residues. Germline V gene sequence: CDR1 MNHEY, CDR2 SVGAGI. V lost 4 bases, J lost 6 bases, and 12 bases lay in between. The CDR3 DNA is TGTGCCAGCAGTTTAAATCCCCGGGATGGCTACACCTTC. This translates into CASSLNPRDGYTF.

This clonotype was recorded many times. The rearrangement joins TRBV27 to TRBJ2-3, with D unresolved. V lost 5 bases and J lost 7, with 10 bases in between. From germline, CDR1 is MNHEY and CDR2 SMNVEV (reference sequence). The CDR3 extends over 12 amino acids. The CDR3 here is CASSGTEYTQYF. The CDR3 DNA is TGTGCCAGCAGTGGCACGGAGTATACGCAGTATTTT.

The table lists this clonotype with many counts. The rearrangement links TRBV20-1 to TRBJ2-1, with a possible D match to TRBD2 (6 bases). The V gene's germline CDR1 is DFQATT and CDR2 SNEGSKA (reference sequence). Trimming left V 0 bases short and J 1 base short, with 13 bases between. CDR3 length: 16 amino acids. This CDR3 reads CSARDQGGASYNEQFF. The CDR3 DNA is TGCAGTGCTAGAGATCAAGGCGGGGCGTCCTACAATGAGCAGTTCTTC.

The CDR3 region has the DNA TGCAGTGCTAGAATTCTAGGGAGCTCCTACAATGAGCAGTTCTTC. This codes for CSARILGSSYNEQFF. The genes are TRBV20-1 and TRBJ2-1; TRBD2 might be the D (5 bases). V was clipped by 2 bases and J by 0 bases, with 11 bases between them. The CDR3 runs 15 residues. Germline loops: CDR1 DFQATT, CDR2 SNEGSKA (reference sequence).

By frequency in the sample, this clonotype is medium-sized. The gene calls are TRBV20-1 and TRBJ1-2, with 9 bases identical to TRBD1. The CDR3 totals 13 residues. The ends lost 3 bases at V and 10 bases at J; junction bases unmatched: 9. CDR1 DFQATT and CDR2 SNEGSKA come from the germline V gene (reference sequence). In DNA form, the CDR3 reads TGCAGTGCTAGGGACAGGGGCGACTTAGACTACACCTTC. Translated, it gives CSARDRGDLDYTF.

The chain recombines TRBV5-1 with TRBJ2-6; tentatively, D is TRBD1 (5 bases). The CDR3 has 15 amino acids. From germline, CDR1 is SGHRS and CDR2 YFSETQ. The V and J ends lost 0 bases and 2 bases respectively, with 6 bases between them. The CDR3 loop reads CASSLEGTGANVLTF. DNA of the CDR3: TGCGCCAGCAGCTTGGAGGGGACTGGGGCCAACGTCCTGACTTTC.

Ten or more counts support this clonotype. CDR3 DNA: TGCAGTGCTAGATCCGGACTAGCGGGGGCCGCCACAGATACGCAGTATTTT. This gives the protein CSARSGLAGAATDTQYF. This chain joins TRBV20-1 and TRBJ2-3, with 13 bases lining up with TRBD2. The V gene's germline CDR1 is DFQATT and CDR2 SNEGSKA (reference sequence). The CDR3 runs 17 residues. V was pared by 2 bases and J by 2 bases, with 7 bases of the junction left unmatched.

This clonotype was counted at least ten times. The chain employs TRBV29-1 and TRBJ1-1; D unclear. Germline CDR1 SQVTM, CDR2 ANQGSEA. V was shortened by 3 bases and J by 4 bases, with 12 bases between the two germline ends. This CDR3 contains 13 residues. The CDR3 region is CSVDRQEGTEAFF. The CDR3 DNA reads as TGCAGCGTTGATCGGCAAGAAGGCACTGAAGCTTTCTTT.

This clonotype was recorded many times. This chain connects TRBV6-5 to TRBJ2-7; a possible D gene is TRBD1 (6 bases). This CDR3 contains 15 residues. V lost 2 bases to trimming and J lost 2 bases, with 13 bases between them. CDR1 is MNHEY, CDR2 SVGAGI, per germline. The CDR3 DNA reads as TGTGCCAGCAGTTACACCACGGGACAAGCCTACGAGCAGTACTTC. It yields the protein CASSYTTGQAYEQYF.

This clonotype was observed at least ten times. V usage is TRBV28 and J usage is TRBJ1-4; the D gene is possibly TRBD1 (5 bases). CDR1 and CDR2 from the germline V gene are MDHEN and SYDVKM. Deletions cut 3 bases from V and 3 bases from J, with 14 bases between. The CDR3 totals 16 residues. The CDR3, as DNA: TGTGCCAGCAGTTTGATAAGGGGCCCTTCTAATGAAAAACTGTTTTTT. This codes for CASSLIRGPSNEKLFF.

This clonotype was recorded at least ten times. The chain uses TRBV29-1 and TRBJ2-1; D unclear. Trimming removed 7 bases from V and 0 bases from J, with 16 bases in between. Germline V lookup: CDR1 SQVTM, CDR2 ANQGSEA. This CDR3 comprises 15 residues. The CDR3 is CSAHSYPSSYNEQFF. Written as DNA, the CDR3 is TGCAGCGCCCATAGCTACCCGAGCTCCTACAATGAGCAGTTCTTC.

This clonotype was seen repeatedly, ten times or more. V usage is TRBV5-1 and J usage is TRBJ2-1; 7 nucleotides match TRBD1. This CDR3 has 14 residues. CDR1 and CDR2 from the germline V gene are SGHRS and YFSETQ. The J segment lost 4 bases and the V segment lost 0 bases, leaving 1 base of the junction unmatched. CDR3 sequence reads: CASSLDRGYNEQFF. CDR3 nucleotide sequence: TGCGCCAGCAGCTTGGACAGGGGATACAATGAGCAGTTCTTC.

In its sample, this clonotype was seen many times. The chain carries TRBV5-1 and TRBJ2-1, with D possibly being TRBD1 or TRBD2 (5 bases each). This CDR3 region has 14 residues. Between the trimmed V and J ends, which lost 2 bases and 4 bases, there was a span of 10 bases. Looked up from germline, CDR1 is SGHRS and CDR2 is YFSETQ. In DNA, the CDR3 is TGCGCCAGCAGCTTCAGGGAGTCATACAATGAGCAGTTCTTC. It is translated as CASSFRESYNEQFF.

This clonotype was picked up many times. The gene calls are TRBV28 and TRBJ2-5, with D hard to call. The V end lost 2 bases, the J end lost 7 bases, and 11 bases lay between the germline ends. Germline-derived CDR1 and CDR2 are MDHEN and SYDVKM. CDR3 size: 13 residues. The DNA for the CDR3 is TGTGCCAGCAGTTTAGTCCCCCCTGGGACCCAGTACTTC. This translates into CASSLVPPGTQYF. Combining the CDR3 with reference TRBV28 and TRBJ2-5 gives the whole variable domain DVKVTQSSRYLVKRTGEKVFLECVQDMDHENMFWYRQDPGLGLRLIYFSYDVKMKEKGDIPEGYSVSREKKERFSLILESASTNQTSMYLCASSLVPPGTQYFGPGTRLLVL.

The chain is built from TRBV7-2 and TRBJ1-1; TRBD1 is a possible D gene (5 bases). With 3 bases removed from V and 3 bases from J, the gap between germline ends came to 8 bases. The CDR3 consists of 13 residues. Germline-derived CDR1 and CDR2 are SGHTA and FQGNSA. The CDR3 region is CASSLGLDTEAFF. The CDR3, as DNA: TGTGCCAGCAGCTTGGGGCTAGACACTGAAGCTTTCTTT.

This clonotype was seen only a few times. The CDR3 sequence is CASSPGPPPLHF. The CDR3 DNA follows: TGTGCCAGCAGTCCAGGCCCGCCCCCCCTCCACTTT. V and J are TRBV7-2 and TRBJ1-6; D unresolved. Germline V lookup: CDR1 SGHTA, CDR2 FQGNSA. The CDR3 covers 12 residues. The V gene lost 6 bases and the J gene lost 13 bases, with 13 bases spanning the gap.